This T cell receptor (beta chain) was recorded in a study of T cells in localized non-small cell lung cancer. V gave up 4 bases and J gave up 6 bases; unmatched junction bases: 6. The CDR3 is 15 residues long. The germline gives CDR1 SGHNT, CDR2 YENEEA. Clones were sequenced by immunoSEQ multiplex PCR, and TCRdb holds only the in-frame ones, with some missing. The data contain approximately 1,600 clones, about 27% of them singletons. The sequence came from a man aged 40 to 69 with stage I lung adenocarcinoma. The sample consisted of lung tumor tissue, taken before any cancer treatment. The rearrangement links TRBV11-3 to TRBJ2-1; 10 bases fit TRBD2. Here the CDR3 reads CASSWAAGGRNEQFF. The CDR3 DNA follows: TGTGCCAGCAGCTGGGCAGCGGGAGGGCGCAATGAGCAGTTCTTC.